The text below deals with one T cell receptor (beta chain). As yet, its antigen is unknown. These data are taken from a study of post-analysis software for immune sequencing data. Whole-study findings and limits: About five TRBV segments (TRBV5-6, TRBV5-1 and TRBV20-1 among them) occurred more frequently in patients than in controls.

TCR beta cDNA libraries included unique molecular identifiers. When roughly 1 to 10 million T cells were used, they gave around 500,000 cDNA molecules. TCRdb re-derived calls from the PCR reads in MiXCR, one entry per CDR3 protein. The profile shows a few hundred thousand distinct CDR3 sequences, 40% to 55% of them singletons. Per the germline V gene, CDR1 is MDHEN and CDR2 is SYDVKM. This CDR3 is 12 amino acids long. The V end lost 6 bases, the J end lost 5 bases, and 10 bases lay between the germline ends. The sequencing input was blood. J is TRBJ2-5 and V is TRBV28; D is ambiguous. This clonotype was sampled from a girl aged 5-17 years with multiple sclerosis. The CDR3 DNA reads as TGTGCCAGCAGCTGGGCGCGGGAGACCCAGTACTTC. It codes for CASSWARETQYF.